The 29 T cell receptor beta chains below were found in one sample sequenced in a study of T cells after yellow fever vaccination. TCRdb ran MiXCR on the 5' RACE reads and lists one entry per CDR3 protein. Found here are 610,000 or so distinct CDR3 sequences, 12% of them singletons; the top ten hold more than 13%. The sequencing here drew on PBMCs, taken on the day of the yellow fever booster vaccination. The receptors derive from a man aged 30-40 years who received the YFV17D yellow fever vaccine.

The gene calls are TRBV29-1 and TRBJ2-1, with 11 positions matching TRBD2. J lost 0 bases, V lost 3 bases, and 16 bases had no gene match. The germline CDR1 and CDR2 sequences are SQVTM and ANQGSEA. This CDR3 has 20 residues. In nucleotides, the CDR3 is TGCAGCGTTGAGGGCAAAGGCGGGACTAGCGGCACTATCTCCTACAATGAGCAGTTCTTC. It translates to CSVEGKGGTSGTISYNEQFF.

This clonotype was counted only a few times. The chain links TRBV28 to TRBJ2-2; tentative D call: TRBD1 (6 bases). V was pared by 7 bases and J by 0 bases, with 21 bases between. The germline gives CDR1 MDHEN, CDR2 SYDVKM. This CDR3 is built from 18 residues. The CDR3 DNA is TGTGCCAGCACCCCCTCCGGGACACCGTTCGCGAACACCGGGGAGCTGTTTTTT. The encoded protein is CASTPSGTPFANTGELFF. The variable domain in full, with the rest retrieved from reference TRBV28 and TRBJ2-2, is DVKVTQSSRYLVKRTGEKVFLECVQDMDHENMFWYRQDPGLGLRLIYFSYDVKMKEKGDIPEGYSVSREKKERFSLILESASTNQTSMYLCASTPSGTPFANTGELFFGEGSRLTVL.

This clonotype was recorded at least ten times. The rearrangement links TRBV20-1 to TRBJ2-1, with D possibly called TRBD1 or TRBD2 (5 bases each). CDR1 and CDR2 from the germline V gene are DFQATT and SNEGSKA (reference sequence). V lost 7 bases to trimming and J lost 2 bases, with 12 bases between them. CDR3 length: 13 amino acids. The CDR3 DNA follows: TGCAGTGTGGCTAGGGACCCCTACAATGAGCAGTTCTTC. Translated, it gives CSVARDPYNEQFF.

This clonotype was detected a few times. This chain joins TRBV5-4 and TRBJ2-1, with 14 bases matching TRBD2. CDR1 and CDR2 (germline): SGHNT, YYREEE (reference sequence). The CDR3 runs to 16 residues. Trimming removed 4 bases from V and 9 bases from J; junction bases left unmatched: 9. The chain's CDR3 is CASSGRGLAGALEQFF. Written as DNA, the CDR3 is TGTGCCAGCAGCGGCCGGGGACTAGCGGGAGCCCTTGAGCAGTTCTTC.

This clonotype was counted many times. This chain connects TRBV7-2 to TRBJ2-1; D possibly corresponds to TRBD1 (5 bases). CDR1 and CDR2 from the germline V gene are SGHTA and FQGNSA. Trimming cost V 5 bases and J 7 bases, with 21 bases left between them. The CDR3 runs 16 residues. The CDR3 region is CASSLQAQVERNEQFF. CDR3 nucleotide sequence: TGTGCCAGCAGCCTCCAGGCACAGGTCGAGAGGAATGAGCAGTTCTTC. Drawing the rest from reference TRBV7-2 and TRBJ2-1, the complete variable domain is GAGVSQSPSNKVTEKGKDVELRCDPISGHTALYWYRQSLGQGLEFLIYFQGNSAPDKSGLPSDRFSAERTGGSVSTLTIQRTQQEDSAVYLCASSLQAQVERNEQFFGPGTRLTVL.

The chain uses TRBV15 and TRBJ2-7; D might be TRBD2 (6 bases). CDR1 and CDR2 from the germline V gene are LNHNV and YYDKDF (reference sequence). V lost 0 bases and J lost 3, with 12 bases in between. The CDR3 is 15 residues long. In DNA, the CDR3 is TGTGCCACCAGCAGAGATTACGGGAGCGGCTACGAGCAGTACTTC. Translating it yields CATSRDYGSGYEQYF.

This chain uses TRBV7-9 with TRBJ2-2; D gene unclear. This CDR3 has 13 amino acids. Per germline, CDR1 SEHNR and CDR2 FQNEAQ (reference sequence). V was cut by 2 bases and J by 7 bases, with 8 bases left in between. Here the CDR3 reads CASSLKAGGELFF. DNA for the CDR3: TGTGCCAGCAGCTTAAAAGCAGGCGGGGAGCTGTTTTTT.

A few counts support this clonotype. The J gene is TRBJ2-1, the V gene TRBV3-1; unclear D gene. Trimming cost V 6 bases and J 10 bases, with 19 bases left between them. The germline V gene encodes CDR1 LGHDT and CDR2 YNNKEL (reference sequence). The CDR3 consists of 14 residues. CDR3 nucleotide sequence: TGTGCCAGCAGTTGGTTGGCTGCCCAGTACGAGCAGTTCTTC. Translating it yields CASSWLAAQYEQFF.

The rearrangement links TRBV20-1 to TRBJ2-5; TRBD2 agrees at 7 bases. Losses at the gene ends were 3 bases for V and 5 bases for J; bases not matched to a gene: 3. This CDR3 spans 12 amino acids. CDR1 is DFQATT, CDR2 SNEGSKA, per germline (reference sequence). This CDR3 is CSASGGFETQYF. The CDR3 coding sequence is TGCAGTGCTAGCGGGGGGTTCGAGACCCAGTACTTC.

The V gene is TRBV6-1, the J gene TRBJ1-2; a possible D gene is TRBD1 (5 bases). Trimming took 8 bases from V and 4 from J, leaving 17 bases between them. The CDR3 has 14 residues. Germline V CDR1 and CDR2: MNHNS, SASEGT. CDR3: CASLSEGRGYGYTF. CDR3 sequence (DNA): TGTGCCAGCCTTAGCGAGGGGCGAGGCTATGGCTACACCTTC.

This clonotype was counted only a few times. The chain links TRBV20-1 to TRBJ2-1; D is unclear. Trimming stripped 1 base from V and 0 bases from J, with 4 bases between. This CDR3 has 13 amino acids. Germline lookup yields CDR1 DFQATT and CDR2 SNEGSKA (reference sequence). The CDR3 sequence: CSARGGSYNEQFF. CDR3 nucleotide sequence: TGCAGTGCTAGAGGAGGCTCCTACAATGAGCAGTTCTTC.

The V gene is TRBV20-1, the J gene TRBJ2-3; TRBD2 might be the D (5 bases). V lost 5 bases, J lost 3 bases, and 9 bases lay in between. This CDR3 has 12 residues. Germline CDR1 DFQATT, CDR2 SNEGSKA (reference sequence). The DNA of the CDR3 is TGCAGTGCTGACGGGGAGACAGATACGCAGTATTTT. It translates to CSADGETDTQYF.

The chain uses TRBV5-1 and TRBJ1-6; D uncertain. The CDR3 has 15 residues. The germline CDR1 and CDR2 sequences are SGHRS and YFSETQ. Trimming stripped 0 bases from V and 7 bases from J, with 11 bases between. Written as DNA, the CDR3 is TGCGCCAGCAGCTTGGCCTTACAGACGAATTCACCCCTCCACTTT. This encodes CASSLALQTNSPLHF.

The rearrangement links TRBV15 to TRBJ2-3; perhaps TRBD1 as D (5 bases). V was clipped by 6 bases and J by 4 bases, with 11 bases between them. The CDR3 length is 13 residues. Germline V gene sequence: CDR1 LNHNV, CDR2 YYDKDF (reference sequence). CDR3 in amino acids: CATRNDSADTQYF. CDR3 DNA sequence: TGTGCCACCAGAAACGACAGTGCAGATACGCAGTATTTT.

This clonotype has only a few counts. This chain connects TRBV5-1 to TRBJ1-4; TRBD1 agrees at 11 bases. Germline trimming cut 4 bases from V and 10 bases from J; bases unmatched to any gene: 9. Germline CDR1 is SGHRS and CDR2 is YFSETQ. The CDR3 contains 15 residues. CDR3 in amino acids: CASSPLDRGQGKLFF. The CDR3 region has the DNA TGCGCCAGCAGCCCCCTGGACAGGGGGCAGGGAAAACTGTTTTTT.

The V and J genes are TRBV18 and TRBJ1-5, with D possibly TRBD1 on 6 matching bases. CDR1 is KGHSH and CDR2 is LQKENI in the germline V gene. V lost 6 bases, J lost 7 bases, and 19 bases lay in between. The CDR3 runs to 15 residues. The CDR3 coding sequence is TGTGCCAGCTCTCAGAACAGGGTTGTTGGCCAGCCCCAGCATTTT. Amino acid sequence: CASSQNRVVGQPQHF.

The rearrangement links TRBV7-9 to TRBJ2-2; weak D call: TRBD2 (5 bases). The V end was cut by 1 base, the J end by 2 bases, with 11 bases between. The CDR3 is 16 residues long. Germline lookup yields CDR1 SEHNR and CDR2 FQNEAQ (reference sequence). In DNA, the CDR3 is TGTGCCAGCAGCTTAGTAATTAGCGTTAACACCGGGGAGCTGTTTTTT. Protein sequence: CASSLVISVNTGELFF.

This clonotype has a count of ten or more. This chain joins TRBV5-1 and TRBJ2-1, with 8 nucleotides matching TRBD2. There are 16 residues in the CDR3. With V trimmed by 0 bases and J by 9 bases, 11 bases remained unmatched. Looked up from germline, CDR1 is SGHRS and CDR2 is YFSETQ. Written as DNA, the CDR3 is TGCGCCAGCAGCTTGGCCGGGGGGACTAGTGGGAGTGAGCAGTTCTTC. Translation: CASSLAGGTSGSEQFF. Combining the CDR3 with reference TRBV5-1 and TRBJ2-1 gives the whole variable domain KAGVTQTPRYLIKTRGQQVTLSCSPISGHRSVSWYQQTPGQGLQFLFEYFSETQRNKGNFPGRFSGRQFSNSRSEMNVSTLELGDSALYLCASSLAGGTSGSEQFFGPGTRLTVL.

The DNA of the CDR3 is TGCGCCAGCAGACGACCTAGCGTCAACACCGGGGAGCTGTTTTTT. Its protein is CASRRPSVNTGELFF. The chain uses TRBV5-1 and TRBJ2-2, with D perhaps TRBD2 (6 bases). The CDR3 totals 15 residues. From germline, CDR1 is SGHRS and CDR2 YFSETQ. Trimming stripped 5 bases from V and 2 bases from J, with 13 bases between.

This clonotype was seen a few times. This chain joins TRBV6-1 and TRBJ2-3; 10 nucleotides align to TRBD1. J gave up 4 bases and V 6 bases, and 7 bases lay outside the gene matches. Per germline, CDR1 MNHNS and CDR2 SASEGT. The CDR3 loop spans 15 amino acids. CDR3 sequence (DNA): TGTGCCAGCAGCCCCGGACAGGGGGTACCAGATACGCAGTATTTT. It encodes CASSPGQGVPDTQYF.

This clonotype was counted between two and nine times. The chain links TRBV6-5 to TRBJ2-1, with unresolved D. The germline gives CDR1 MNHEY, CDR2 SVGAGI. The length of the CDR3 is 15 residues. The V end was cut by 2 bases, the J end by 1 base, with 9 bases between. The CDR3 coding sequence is TGTGCCAGCAGTTACGGTAGAGGTTCCTACAATGAGCAGTTCTTC. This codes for CASSYGRGSYNEQFF.

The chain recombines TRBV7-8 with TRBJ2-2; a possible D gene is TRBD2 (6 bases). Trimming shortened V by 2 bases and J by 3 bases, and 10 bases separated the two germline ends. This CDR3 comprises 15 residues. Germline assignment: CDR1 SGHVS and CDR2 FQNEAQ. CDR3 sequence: CASSLISGYTGELFF. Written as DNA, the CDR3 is TGTGCCAGCAGCTTAATTAGCGGTTACACCGGGGAGCTGTTTTTT.

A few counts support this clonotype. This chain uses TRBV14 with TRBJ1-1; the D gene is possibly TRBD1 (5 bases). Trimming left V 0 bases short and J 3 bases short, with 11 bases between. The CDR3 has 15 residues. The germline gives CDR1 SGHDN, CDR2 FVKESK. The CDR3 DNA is TGTGCCAGCAGCCAAGATCTCCCCAGGGACACTGAAGCTTTCTTT. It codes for CASSQDLPRDTEAFF. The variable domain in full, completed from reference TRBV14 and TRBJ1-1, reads EAGVTQFPSHSVIEKGQTVTLRCDPISGHDNLYWYRRVMGKEIKFLLHFVKESKQDESGMPNNRFLAERTGGTYSTLKVQPAELEDSGVYFCASSQDLPRDTEAFFGQGTRLTVV.

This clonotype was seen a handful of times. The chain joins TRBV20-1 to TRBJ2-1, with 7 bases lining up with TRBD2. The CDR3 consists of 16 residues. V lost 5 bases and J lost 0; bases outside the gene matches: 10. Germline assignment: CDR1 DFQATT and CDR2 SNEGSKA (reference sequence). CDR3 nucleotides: TGCAGTGCTGAGAGTAGCGGGTTGAGCTCCTACAATGAGCAGTTCTTC. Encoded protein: CSAESSGLSSYNEQFF.

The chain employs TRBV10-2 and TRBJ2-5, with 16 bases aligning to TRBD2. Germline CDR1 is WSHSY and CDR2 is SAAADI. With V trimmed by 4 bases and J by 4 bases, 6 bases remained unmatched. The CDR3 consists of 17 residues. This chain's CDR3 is CASSGGLAGGRGETQYF. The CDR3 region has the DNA TGCGCCAGCAGTGGGGGACTAGCGGGAGGGAGGGGAGAGACCCAGTACTTC.

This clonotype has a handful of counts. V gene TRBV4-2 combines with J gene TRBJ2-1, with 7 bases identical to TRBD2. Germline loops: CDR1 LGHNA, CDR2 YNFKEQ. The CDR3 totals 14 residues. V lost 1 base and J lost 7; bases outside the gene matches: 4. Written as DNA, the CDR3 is TGTGCCAGCAGCCAAGCCGGGACTAAAAATGAGCAGTTCTTC. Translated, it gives CASSQAGTKNEQFF.

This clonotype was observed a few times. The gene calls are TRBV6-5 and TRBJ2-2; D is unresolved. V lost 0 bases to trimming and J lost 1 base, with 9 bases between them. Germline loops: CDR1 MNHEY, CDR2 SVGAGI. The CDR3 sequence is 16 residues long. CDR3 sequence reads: CASSYSATWNTGELFF. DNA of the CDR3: TGTGCCAGCAGTTACTCGGCGACATGGAACACCGGGGAGCTGTTTTTT.

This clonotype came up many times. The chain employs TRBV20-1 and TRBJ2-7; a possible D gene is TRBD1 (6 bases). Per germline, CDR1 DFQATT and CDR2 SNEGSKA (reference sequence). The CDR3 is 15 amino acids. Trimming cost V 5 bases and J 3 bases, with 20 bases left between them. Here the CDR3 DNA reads TGCAGTGCTCGAACACCCACGGGACAAAACTACGAGCAGTACTTC. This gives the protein CSARTPTGQNYEQYF.

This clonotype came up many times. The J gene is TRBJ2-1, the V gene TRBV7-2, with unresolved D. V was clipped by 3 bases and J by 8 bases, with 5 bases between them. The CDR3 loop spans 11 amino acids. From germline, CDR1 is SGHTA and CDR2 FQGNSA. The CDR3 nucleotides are TGTGCCAGCAGCTTGTCCTATGAGCAGTTCTTC. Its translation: CASSLSYEQFF.